These T cell receptor beta chains were read from a single sample in a study of a mutant IDH1 vaccine in newly diagnosed glioma. No antigen has been identified for these receptors. Libraries were prepared by immunoSEQ multiplex PCR; TCRdb keeps only in-frame clonotypes and omits some of them. The sample shows more than 25,000 clones, around three quarters of them seen only once. The sequences come from PBMCs, collected from a glioma patient whose treatment included an IDH1 peptide vaccine. These TCRs come from a woman in her thirties with glioma. Some clones in this sample may be carry-over from other donors' samples. Each CDR3 is given with its conserved first and last residue. D genes are given only for firm matches. Clone size appears in some rows only: once, few, many, or a class for an expanded clone.

j_call d_call clone_size v_call cdr3_aa cdr3_nt
TRBJ1-1 NA few TRBV9 CASSVGPNTEAFF TGTGCCAGCAGCGTAGGGCCGAACACTGAAGCTTTCTTT
TRBJ2-5 NA NA TRBV10-3 CAISESRVGRGKETQYF TGTGCCATCAGTGAGTCAAGGGTGGGGAGAGGAAAAGAGACCCAGTACTTC
TRBJ2-7 NA NA TRBV7-9 CASSFGNEQYF TGTGCCAGCAGCTTCGGGAACGAGCAGTACTTC
TRBJ2-6 TRBD1 NA TRBV10-1 CASSETGAGANVLTF TGCGCCAGCAGTGAGACAGGGGCTGGGGCCAACGTCCTGACTTTC
TRBJ2-7 NA NA TRBV30 CAWSSYSAGRSVDEQYF TGTGCCTGGAGTTCGTACTCCGCGGGTAGGTCCGTCGACGAGCAGTACTTC
TRBJ2-6 NA NA TRBV5-5 CASSEDPSGANVLTF TGTGCCAGCAGCGAGGACCCCTCTGGGGCCAACGTCCTGACTTTC
TRBJ1-1 NA few TRBV11-2 CASSFPGVPEAFF TGTGCCAGCAGCTTCCCGGGGGTACCTGAAGCTTTCTTT
TRBJ1-2 NA NA TRBV19 CASSIGSPGYTF TGTGCCAGTAGTATAGGCAGCCCTGGCTACACCTTC
TRBJ1-1 NA once TRBV7-9 CASSLGRGKQDTEAFF TGTGCCAGCAGCTTAGGTAGAGGGAAACAGGACACTGAAGCTTTCTTT
TRBJ1-1 NA NA TRBV4-1 CASSHGTNLFF TGCGCCAGCAGCCACGGGACCAATTTATTCTTT
TRBJ1-2 TRBD1 NA TRBV28 CASSPYLTGAAYGYTF TGTGCCAGCAGTCCATACCTCACAGGGGCGGCCTATGGCTACACCTTC
TRBJ2-2 TRBD2 NA TRBV27 CASSSPLLIAGNLGGELFF TGTGCCAGCAGTTCCCCCCTACTAATAGCGGGGAATCTAGGTGGGGAGCTGTTTTTT
TRBJ2-7 TRBD2 NA TRBV5-1 CASSLVGTNAYEQYF TGCGCCAGCAGCTTGGTTGGGACTAACGCCTACGAGCAGTACTTC
TRBJ1-2 NA NA TRBV5-4 CASSSRERFTGYGYTF TGTGCCAGCAGCTCACGAGAGAGGTTTACGGGGTATGGCTACACCTTC
TRBJ2-7 TRBD1 NA TRBV4-2 CASSQEGTENHEQYF TGTGCCAGCAGCCAAGAGGGGACAGAAAACCACGAGCAGTACTTC
TRBJ2-7 TRBD2 NA TRBV29-1 CSVAGLAGRNEQYF TGCAGCGTCGCGGGACTAGCGGGAAGGAACGAGCAGTACTTC
TRBJ2-1 TRBD2 few TRBV29-1 CSVPPTSGFYNEQFF TGCAGCGTTCCCCCTACTAGCGGGTTTTACAATGAGCAGTTCTTC
TRBJ2-7 NA NA TRBV27 CASRSYGPGSYEQYF TGTGCCAGCAGGTCTTACGGGCCGGGAAGCTACGAGCAGTACTTC
TRBJ2-1 TRBD2 NA TRBV7-6 CASSLGDYFNNEQFF TGTGCCAGCAGCTTAGGGGACTACTTCAACAATGAGCAGTTCTTC
TRBJ1-1 NA few TRBV9 CASSAGLRTEAFF TGTGCCAGCAGCGCAGGGTTGAGGACTGAAGCTTTCTTT
TRBJ2-2 NA NA TRBV15 CATSRGGDANTGELFF TGTGCCACCAGCAGAGGTGGTGACGCGAACACCGGGGAGCTGTTTTTT
TRBJ2-1 NA NA TRBV2 CASSGLVIGEQFF TGTGCCAGCAGTGGTCTAGTAATCGGGGAGCAGTTCTTC